These 19 T cell receptor beta chains were sequenced from one sample in a study of Ad26.COV2.S vaccination and SARS-CoV-2 variants. As for treatment: approximately 18 received Ad26.COV2.S at low or high dose, single or two shots; about 5 received placebo; per-sample allocation not given. On day 63 after the first injection, vaccine and placebo recipients gave samples. Profiled with immunoSEQ multiplex PCR; TCRdb holds only in-frame clones, not every one. Among hundreds of thousands of clones listed, around 87% were seen once. Source: peripheral blood, taken in a trial of Ad26.COV2.S vaccine versus placebo. These receptor sequences come from a person between 18 and 65 years old who received the Ad26.COV2.S COVID-19 vaccine or a placebo.

This chain links TRBV10-3 with TRBJ1-3; TRBD1 might be the D (6 bases). Trimming pared 7 bases from V and 0 bases from J, leaving 13 bases between. CDR1 ENHRY and CDR2 SYGVKD come from the germline V gene. The CDR3 has 15 residues. CDR3 protein: CAITPQGVSGNTIYF. DNA for the CDR3: TGTGCCATCACCCCACAGGGAGTCTCTGGAAACACCATATATTTT.

V and J are TRBV19 and TRBJ2-7; D is perhaps TRBD1 (5 bases). CDR3 length: 14 amino acids. Trimming pared 4 bases from V and 3 bases from J, leaving 13 bases between. Germline CDR1 reads LNHDA; CDR2 reads SQIVND (reference sequence). CDR3 amino acids: CASSKQTENYEQYF. As DNA, the CDR3 is TGTGCCAGTAGTAAGCAGACAGAGAACTACGAGCAGTACTTC. The whole variable domain, remainder taken from reference TRBV19 and TRBJ2-7, is DGGITQSPKYLFRKEGQNVTLSCEQNLNHDAMYWYRQDPGQGLRLIYYSQIVNDFQKGDIAEGYSVSREKKESFPLTVTSAQKNPTAFYLCASSKQTENYEQYFGPGTRLTVT.

This clone was found a few times. The chain joins TRBV4-2 to TRBJ1-2, with 8 bases fitting TRBD1. This CDR3 comprises 14 residues. The trim removed 4 bases at V and 3 bases at J, leaving 4 bases unmatched. CDR1 and CDR2 (germline): LGHNA, YNFKEQ. The CDR3 spells CASSPSGGDYGYTF. For the CDR3, the DNA is TGTGCCAGCAGCCCTTCAGGGGGCGACTATGGCTACACCTTC.

The gene calls are TRBV30 and TRBJ1-6; D uncertain. V shed 4 bases and J shed 3 bases, with 10 bases lying between them. The CDR3 loop spans 14 amino acids. The germline V gene has CDR1 GTSNPN and CDR2 SVGIG (reference sequence). This CDR3 reads CAWTPTRYNSPLHF. As DNA, the CDR3 is TGTGCCTGGACCCCCACCCGCTATAATTCACCCCTCCACTTT. The full variable domain, in which reference TRBV30 and TRBJ1-6 provide the parts outside the CDR3, is SQTIHQWPATLVQPVGSPLSLECTVEGTSNPNLYWYRQAAGRGLQLLFYSVGIGQISSEVPQNLSASRPQDRQFILSSKKLLLSDSGFYLCAWTPTRYNSPLHFGNGTRLTVT.

The chain uses TRBV10-3 and TRBJ1-1; a weak D match, TRBD1 (5 bases). This CDR3 spans 14 amino acids. V gave up 2 bases and J gave up 0 bases, with 7 bases separating them. Per germline, CDR1 ENHRY and CDR2 SYGVKD. The CDR3 spells CAISEDSMNTEAFF. CDR3 DNA sequence: TGTGCCATCAGTGAGGACAGCATGAACACTGAAGCTTTCTTT.

V is TRBV5-1 and J is TRBJ1-2; 8 bases match TRBD1. Trimming took 9 bases from V and 8 from J; bases not matched to a gene: 12. Germline-derived CDR1 and CDR2 are SGHRS and YFSETQ. The CDR3 sequence is 13 residues long. CDR3 coding DNA: TGCGCCACCGCAGGGGGCTCCTTCGACGGCTACACCTTC. It specifies CATAGGSFDGYTF.

The chain carries TRBV12-5 and TRBJ1-2, with D unresolved. The CDR3 runs 15 residues. The V gene's germline CDR1 is LGHNT and CDR2 FRNRAP. Between the trimmed V and J ends, which lost 5 bases and 7 bases, there was a span of 20 bases. For the CDR3, the DNA is TGTGCTAGTGGTCCCCCGACACCCGCAACGGGTGGCTACACCTTC. Translating gives CASGPPTPATGGYTF.

Details on this clone: Relative to the germline gene, one junction end is altered; a read error may explain this. V is TRBV2 and J is TRBJ1-5, with a possible D match to TRBD1 (5 bases). The germline gives CDR1 SNHLY, CDR2 FYNNEI. The CDR3 totals 18 residues. The CDR3 here is CASSDPLGGHLSSQPQHF. The CDR3 DNA sequence: TGTGCCAGCAGTGACCCTTTGGGGGGTCACCTTAGCAGTCAGCCCCAGCATTTT. Supplemented by reference TRBV2 and TRBJ1-5, the full variable domain reads EPEVTQTPSHQVTQMGQEVILRCVPISNHLYFYWYRQILGQKVEFLVSFYNNEISEKSEIFDDQFSVERPDGSNFTLKIRSTKLEDSAMYFCASSDPLGGHLSSQPQHFGDGTRLSIL.

The J gene is TRBJ2-3, the V gene TRBV2; TRBD2 agrees at 7 bases. CDR3 size: 14 residues. V lost 7 bases, J lost 3 bases, and 7 bases stayed unmatched. Germline lookup yields CDR1 SNHLY and CDR2 FYNNEI. CDR3 loop: CASIPGLPTDTQYF. CDR3 bases: TGTGCCAGCATTCCGGGACTACCAACAGATACGCAGTATTTT.

The chain employs TRBV7-2 and TRBJ1-4; D may be TRBD1 (5 bases). V was pared by 5 bases and J by 5 bases, with 15 bases between. Germline V gene lookup returns CDR1 SGHTA and CDR2 FQGNSA. The CDR3 is 15 residues long. The CDR3 protein is CASSPLREGNEKLFF. DNA of the CDR3: TGTGCCAGCAGCCCCCTACGGGAGGGGAATGAAAAACTGTTTTTT.

J is TRBJ1-5 and V is TRBV6-5; TRBD1 aligns across 9 bases. Germline CDR1 and CDR2: MNHEY and SVGAGI. The CDR3 contains 13 residues. Unmatched junction bases numbered 4, after V lost 6 bases and J lost 7 bases. The CDR3 spells CASRDRGRQPQHF. CDR3 coding DNA: TGTGCCAGCAGGGACAGGGGTAGACAGCCCCAGCATTTT.

For this clone: Other nucleotide sequences in the sample specify the same CDR3. This chain joins TRBV6-1 and TRBJ1-2; maybe TRBD1 (5 bases). CDR1 and CDR2 from the germline V gene are MNHNS and SASEGT. The CDR3 consists of 14 residues. Between the trimmed V and J ends, which lost 0 bases and 4 bases, there was a span of 9 bases. DNA of the CDR3: TGTGCCAGCAGTGAAGCAGGGGCGGGCTATGGCTACACCTTC. Translating gives CASSEAGAGYGYTF.

The chain links TRBV29-1 to TRBJ2-5; D gene uncertain. CDR3 length: 13 residues. The germline gives CDR1 SQVTM, CDR2 ANQGSEA. Trimming stripped 1 base from V and 7 bases from J, with 13 bases between. CDR3 sequence: CSVEASEVGTQYF. DNA of the CDR3: TGCAGCGTTGAAGCGTCCGAGGTGGGGACCCAGTACTTC.

The chain carries TRBV5-4 and TRBJ1-6, with TRBD1 matching over 12 bases. Germline values: CDR1 SGHNT, CDR2 YYREEE (reference sequence). The CDR3 spans 16 residues. The ends lost 3 bases at V and 9 bases at J; junction bases unmatched: 7. CDR3 DNA sequence: TGTGCCAGCAGCTCCCCGGGACAGGGGGCCGGTTCACCCCTCCACTTT. This translates into CASSSPGQGAGSPLHF.

V usage is TRBV7-9 and J usage is TRBJ1-1; no clear D. The ends were cut back, 1 base at V and 0 bases at J, with 6 bases in the middle. This CDR3 has 14 residues. Germline V lookup: CDR1 SEHNR, CDR2 FQNEAQ (reference sequence). The CDR3 DNA reads as TGTGCCAGCAGCTTAGTTCTGATGAACACTGAAGCTTTCTTT. This sequence encodes CASSLVLMNTEAFF.

Concerning this clone itself: Other DNA sequences in the sample encode the same CDR3. The chain links TRBV9 to TRBJ1-5; D gene uncertain. In germline, CDR1 is SGDLS, CDR2 YYNGEE. Trimming took off 0 bases at V and 4 bases at J, with 8 bases between the two ends. The CDR3 is 14 amino acids. The CDR3 is CASSVEGGNQPQHF. The CDR3 region has the DNA TGTGCCAGCAGCGTAGAGGGTGGAAATCAGCCCCAGCATTTT. The whole variable domain, filled in from reference TRBV9 and TRBJ1-5, reads DSGVTQTPKHLITATGQRVTLRCSPRSGDLSVYWYQQSLDQGLQFLIQYYNGEERAKGNILERFSAQQFPDLHSELNLSSLELGDSALYFCASSVEGGNQPQHFGDGTRLSIL.

V gene TRBV27 combines with J gene TRBJ1-1, with 7 bases fitting TRBD1. Looked up from germline, CDR1 is MNHEY and CDR2 is SMNVEV (reference sequence). This CDR3 spans 14 amino acids. The junction had 0 bases not matched to a gene; V was cut back by 1 base and J by 1 base. CDR3 in DNA: TGTGCCAGCAGTTTATACAGGGGGAACACTGAAGCTTTCTTT. Protein sequence: CASSLYRGNTEAFF.

This clone showed up just once. CDR3: CATSDSGYSDGYTF. In DNA, the CDR3 is TGTGCCACCAGTGATTCCGGCTACTCCGACGGCTACACCTTC. The J gene is TRBJ1-2, the V gene TRBV24-1; no reliable D call. Germline CDR1 reads KGHDR; CDR2 reads SFDVKD. This CDR3 is 14 amino acids long. Trimming stripped 2 bases from V and 8 bases from J, with 14 bases between.

CDR3 sequence: CATSRETSYTLHF. In DNA, the CDR3 is TGTGCCACCAGCAGAGAGACATCATACACCCTCCACTTT. V is TRBV15 and J is TRBJ1-6; no clear D gene. This CDR3 region has 13 residues. Per the germline V gene, CDR1 is LNHNV and CDR2 is YYDKDF (reference sequence). Trimming took 0 bases from V and 14 from J, leaving 11 bases between them.